The clone carrying this T cell receptor beta chain came up many times. Its antigen is still unknown. Using its own MiXCR run on the RACE reads, TCRdb lists one record per CDR3 protein. The table records 150,000 to 200,000 distinct CDR3 sequences, 24% of them present only once. This specimen belongs to a study of human T cells and chemical hapten exposure. The study, taken as a whole, reports: In comparison with controls, expanded TCRs gave rise to a significantly larger number of large CDR3 similarity clusters. Healthy individuals' immune responses may differ from those of donors, who had alopecia.

The time point denotes: patch test 3, about 24 weeks after DPC sensitization. Treatment indicated: therapeutic diphenylcyclopropenone sensitization with weekly scalp DPC. The donor pool consisted of alopecia patients aged 18 to 70 years, considered suitable for DPC. The receptor comes from a woman aged 40 to 50 with alopecia areata. Some clones in this sample may be carry-over from other donors' samples. Specimen: whole blood, collected in connection with sensitization to the hapten diphenylcyclopropenone (DPC).

CDR3 DNA: TGTGCCAGCAGCTCCGGACCCTCGCCCCAGCATTTT. Protein: CASSSGPSPQHF. The rearrangement joins TRBV7-2 to TRBJ1-5; D gene unclear. This CDR3 is built from 12 residues. Germline V gene lookup returns CDR1 SGHTA and CDR2 FQGNSA. Trimming pared 4 bases from V and 9 bases from J, leaving 10 bases between.